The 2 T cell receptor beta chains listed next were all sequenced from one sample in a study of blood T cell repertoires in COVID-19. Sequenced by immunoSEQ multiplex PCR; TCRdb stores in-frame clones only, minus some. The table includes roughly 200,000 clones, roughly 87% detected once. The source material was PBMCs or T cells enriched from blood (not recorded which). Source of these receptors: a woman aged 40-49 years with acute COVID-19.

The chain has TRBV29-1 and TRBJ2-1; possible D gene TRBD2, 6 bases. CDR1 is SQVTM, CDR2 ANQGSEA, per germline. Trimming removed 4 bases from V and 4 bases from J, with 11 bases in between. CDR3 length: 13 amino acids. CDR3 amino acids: CSVALGGYNEQFF. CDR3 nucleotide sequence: TGCAGCGTTGCCCTGGGGGGATACAATGAGCAGTTCTTC.

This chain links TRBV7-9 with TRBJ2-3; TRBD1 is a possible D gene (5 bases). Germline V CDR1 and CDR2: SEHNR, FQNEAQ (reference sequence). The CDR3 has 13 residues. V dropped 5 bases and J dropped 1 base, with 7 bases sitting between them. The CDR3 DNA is TGTGCCAGCAGCCCCAGGGGCACAGATACGCAGTATTTT. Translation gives CASSPRGTDTQYF.